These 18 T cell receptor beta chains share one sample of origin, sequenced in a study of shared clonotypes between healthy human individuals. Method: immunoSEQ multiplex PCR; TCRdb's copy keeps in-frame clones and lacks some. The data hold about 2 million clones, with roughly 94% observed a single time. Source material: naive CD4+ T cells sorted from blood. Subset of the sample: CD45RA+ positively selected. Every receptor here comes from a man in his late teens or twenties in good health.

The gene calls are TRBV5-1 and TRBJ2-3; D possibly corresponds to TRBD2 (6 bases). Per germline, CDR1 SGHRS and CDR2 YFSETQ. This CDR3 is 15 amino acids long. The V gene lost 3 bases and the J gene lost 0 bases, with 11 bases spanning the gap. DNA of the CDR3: TGCGCCAGCAGCTCCCTGGGGGGAAGCACAGATACGCAGTATTTT. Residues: CASSSLGGSTDTQYF.

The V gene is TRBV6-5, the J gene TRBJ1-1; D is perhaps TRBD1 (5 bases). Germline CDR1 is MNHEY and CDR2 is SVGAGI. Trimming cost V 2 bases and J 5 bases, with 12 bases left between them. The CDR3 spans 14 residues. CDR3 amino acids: CASSYRQSRTEAFF. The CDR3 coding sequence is TGTGCCAGCAGTTACCGACAGTCAAGAACTGAAGCTTTCTTT.

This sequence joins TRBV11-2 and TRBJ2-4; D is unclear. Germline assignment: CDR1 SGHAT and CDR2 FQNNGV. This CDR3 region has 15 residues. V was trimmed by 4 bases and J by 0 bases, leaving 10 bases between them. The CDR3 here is CASSSGLLAKNIQYF. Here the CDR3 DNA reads TGTGCCAGCAGCTCGGGCTTGTTAGCCAAAAACATTCAGTACTTC.

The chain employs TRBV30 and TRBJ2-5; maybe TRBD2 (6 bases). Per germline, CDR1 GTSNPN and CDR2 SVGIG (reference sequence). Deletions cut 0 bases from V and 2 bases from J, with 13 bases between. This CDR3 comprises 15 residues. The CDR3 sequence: CAWSVRFGGQETQYF. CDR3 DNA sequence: TGTGCCTGGAGTGTACGGTTTGGGGGGCAAGAGACCCAGTACTTC.

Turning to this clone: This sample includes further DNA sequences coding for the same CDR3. The CDR3 DNA follows: TGTGCCAGCAGCTTAGCAGGCGGGGTCTCCTACAATGAGCAGTTCTTC. This encodes CASSLAGGVSYNEQFF. The chain combines TRBV7-2 with TRBJ2-1; perhaps TRBD2 as D (6 bases). Germline CDR1 and CDR2: SGHTA and FQGNSA. V lost 0 bases, J lost 0 bases, and 9 bases lay in between. This CDR3 is 16 amino acids long.

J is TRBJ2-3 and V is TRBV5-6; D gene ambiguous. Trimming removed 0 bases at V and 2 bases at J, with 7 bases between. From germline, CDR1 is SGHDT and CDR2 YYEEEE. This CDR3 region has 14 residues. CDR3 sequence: CASSLGKDTDTQYF. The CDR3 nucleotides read TGTGCCAGCAGCTTGGGCAAGGACACAGATACGCAGTATTTT. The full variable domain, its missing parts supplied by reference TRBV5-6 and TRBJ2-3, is DAGVTQSPTHLIKTRGQQVTLRCSPKSGHDTVSWYQQALGQGPQFIFQYYEEEERQRGNFPDRFSGHQFPNYSSELNVNALLLGDSALYLCASSLGKDTDTQYFGPGTRLTVL.

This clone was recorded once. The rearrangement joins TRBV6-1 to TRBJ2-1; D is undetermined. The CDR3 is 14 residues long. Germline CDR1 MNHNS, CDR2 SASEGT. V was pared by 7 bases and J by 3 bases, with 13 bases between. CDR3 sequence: CASTGVLFYNEQFF. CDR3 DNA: TGTGCCAGCACCGGCGTACTATTCTACAATGAGCAGTTCTTC.

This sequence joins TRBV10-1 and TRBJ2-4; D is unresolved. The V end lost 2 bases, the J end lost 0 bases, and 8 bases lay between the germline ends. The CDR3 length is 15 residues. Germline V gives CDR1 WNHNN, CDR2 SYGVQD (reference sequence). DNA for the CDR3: TGCGCCAGCAGTGAGGGGGATCTAGCCAAAAACATTCAGTACTTC. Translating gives CASSEGDLAKNIQYF.

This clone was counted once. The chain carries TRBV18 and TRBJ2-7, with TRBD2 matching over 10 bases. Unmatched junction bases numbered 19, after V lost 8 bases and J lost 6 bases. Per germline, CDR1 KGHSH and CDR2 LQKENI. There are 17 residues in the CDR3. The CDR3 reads CASLRTSGGPSVSEQYF. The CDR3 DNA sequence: TGTGCCAGCCTACGGACTAGCGGCGGGCCTTCGGTCTCCGAGCAGTACTTC.

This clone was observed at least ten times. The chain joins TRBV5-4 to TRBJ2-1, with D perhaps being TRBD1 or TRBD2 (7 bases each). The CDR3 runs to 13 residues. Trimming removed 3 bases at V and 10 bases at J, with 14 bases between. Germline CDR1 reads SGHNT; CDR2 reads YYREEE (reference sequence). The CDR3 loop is CASSWEGAKEQFF. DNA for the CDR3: TGTGCCAGCAGCTGGGAGGGGGCGAAGGAGCAGTTCTTC.

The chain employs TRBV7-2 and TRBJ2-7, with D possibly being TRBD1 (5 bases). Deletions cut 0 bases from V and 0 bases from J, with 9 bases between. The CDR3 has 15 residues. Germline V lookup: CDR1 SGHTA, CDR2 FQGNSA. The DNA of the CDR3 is TGTGCCAGCAGCTTAGCACAGGCGAGCTCCTACGAGCAGTACTTC. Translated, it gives CASSLAQASSYEQYF.

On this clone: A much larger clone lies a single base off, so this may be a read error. In DNA form, the CDR3 reads TGCGCCAGCAGCCAAGAAATGAAAGGGCAGCCCCAGCGTTTT. Protein sequence: CASSQEMKGQPQRF. This chain uses TRBV4-1 with TRBJ1-5, with D unresolved. There are 14 residues in the CDR3. The germline CDR1 and CDR2 sequences are MGHRA and YSYEKL.

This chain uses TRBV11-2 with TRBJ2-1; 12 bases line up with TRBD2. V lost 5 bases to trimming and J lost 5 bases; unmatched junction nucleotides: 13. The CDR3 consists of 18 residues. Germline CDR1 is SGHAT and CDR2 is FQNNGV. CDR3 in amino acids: CASSILGLAGTYNNEQFF. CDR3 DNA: TGTGCCAGCAGCATCCTCGGACTAGCGGGGACTTATAACAATGAGCAGTTCTTC.

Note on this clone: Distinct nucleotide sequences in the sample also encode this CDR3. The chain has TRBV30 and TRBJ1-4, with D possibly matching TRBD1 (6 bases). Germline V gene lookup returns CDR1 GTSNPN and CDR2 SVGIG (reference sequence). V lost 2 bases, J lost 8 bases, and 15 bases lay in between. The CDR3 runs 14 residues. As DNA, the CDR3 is TGTGCCTGGAGTCCCGGGGGGGGCAGGGAAAAACTGTTTTTT. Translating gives CAWSPGGGREKLFF.

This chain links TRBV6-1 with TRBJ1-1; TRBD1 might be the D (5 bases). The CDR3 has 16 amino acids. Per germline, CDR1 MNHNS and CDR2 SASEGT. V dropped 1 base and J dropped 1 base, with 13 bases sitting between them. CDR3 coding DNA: TGTGCCAGCAGTGAAGGGCCCGGGACGGGGAACACTGAAGCTTTCTTT. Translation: CASSEGPGTGNTEAFF.

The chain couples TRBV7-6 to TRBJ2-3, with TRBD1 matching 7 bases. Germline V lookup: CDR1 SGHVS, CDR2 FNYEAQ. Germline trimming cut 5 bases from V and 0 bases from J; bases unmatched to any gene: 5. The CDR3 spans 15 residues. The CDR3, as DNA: TGTGCCAGCAGCCCAGGGACAGCTAGCACAGATACGCAGTATTTT. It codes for CASSPGTASTDTQYF. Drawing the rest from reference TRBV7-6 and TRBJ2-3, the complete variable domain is GAGVSQSPRYKVTKRGQDVALRCDPISGHVSLYWYRQALGQGPEFLTYFNYEAQQDKSGLPNDRFSAERPEGSISTLTIQRTEQRDSAMYRCASSPGTASTDTQYFGPGTRLTVL.

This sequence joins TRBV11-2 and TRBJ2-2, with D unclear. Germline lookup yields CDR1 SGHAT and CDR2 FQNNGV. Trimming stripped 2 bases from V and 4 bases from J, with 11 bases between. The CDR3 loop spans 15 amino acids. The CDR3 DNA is TGTGCCAGCAGCTTAATGTTAAAGGTCACCGGGGAGCTGTTTTTT. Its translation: CASSLMLKVTGELFF.

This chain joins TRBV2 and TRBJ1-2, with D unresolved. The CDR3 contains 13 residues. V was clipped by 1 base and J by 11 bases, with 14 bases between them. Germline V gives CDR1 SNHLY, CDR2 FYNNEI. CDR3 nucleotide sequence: TGTGCCAGCAGTGAAGTCCCGGGAAAGGGTTACACCTTC. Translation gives CASSEVPGKGYTF.